A selection of T cell receptor beta chains follows, all from one sample in a study of blood T cell repertoires in COVID-19. Some clones are missing from TCRdb's copy, which holds only in-frame ones; the method was immunoSEQ multiplex PCR. The sample has under 300,000 clones; 70% to 90% are singletons. The sequenced sample was peripheral blood. All receptors derive from a man in his late teens or twenties with active or convalescent COVID-19. Each CDR3 is given with its conserved first and last residue. Fields, in order: D gene, J gene, V gene, clone size, CDR3 protein, CDR3 DNA. D genes are given only for firm matches. Some rows have no size entry. The others give once, few or many, or a class for an expanded clone.

>NA|TRBJ2-2|TRBV4-1|NA
CASSQERQTNTGELFF
TGCGCCAGCAGCCAAGAACGCCAGACAAACACCGGGGAGCTGTTTTTT
>TRBD1|TRBJ2-7|TRBV28|NA
CASTGQGAYEQYF
TGTGCCAGCACGGGACAGGGGGCCTACGAGCAGTACTTC
>TRBD2|TRBJ2-5|TRBV12-3/TRBV12-4|NA
CASRGSRETQYF
TGTGCCAGTCGCGGGAGCAGGGAGACCCAGTACTTC
>NA|TRBJ1-1|TRBV2|once
CASIGLSNTEAFF
TGTGCCAGCATCGGACTCTCGAACACTGAAGCTTTCTTT
>TRBD2|TRBJ2-6|TRBV11-2|NA
CASTRWLAGAGANVLTF
TGTGCCAGCACCCGGTGGCTAGCGGGAGCTGGGGCCAACGTCCTGACTTTC
>TRBD1|TRBJ1-6|TRBV28|NA
CASSLARDSPNSPLHF
TGTGCCAGCAGTTTAGCCCGGGACAGCCCTAATTCACCCCTCCACTTT
>TRBD2|TRBJ2-7|TRBV6-2/TRBV6-3|NA
CASSLIAGAYEQYF
TGTGCCAGCAGTCTTATAGCGGGGGCCTACGAGCAGTACTTC
>TRBD1|TRBJ1-1|TRBV20-1|NA
CSASPPRTGPGVTEAFF
TGCAGTGCTAGTCCTCCCCGGACAGGGCCGGGGGTCACTGAAGCTTTCTTT
>NA|TRBJ1-6|TRBV10-3|NA
CAISEAGSRAPLHF
TGTGCCATCAGTGAAGCGGGGAGCCGGGCACCCCTCCACTTT
>NA|TRBJ2-7|TRBV24-1|NA
CATLAPSGEQYF
TGTGCCACCCTAGCCCCCTCGGGCGAGCAGTACTTC
>NA|TRBJ1-2|TRBV5-1|NA
CASSLGQSANYGYTF
TGCGCCAGCAGCCTAGGACAGTCTGCTAACTATGGCTACACCTTC
>NA|TRBJ2-7|TRBV28|NA
CASSLLASSGQYF
TGTGCCAGCAGTTTGCTCGCGTCCTCGGGGCAGTACTTC
>TRBD2|TRBJ2-1|TRBV7-3|NA
CASSLSQAGYNEQFF
TGTGCCAGCAGCTTATCACAAGCGGGATACAATGAGCAGTTCTTC
>NA|TRBJ1-1|TRBV11-1|NA
CASSFDKEAFF
TGTGCCAGCAGCTTCGACAAGGAAGCTTTCTTT
>NA|TRBJ1-2|TRBV7-9|NA
CASSHDRQYGYTF
TGTGCCAGCAGCCACGACAGGCAATATGGCTACACCTTC
>TRBD1|TRBJ2-3|TRBV19|NA
CASAVSTGATQYF
TGTGCCAGTGCCGTGAGTACAGGGGCGACGCAGTATTTT
>TRBD2|TRBJ2-7|TRBV10-2|NA
CASSELIYSGGPLF
TGCGCCAGCAGTGAGTTAATTTATAGCGGGGGGCCTTTGTTC
>NA|TRBJ2-5|TRBV21-1|NA
CASSRPLAEQETQYF
TGTGCCAGCAGCAGGCCACTAGCGGAACAAGAGACCCAGTACTTC
>NA|TRBJ2-1|TRBV9|once
CASSSLGGPYNEQFF
TGTGCCAGCAGCTCTTTGGGGGGGCCTTACAATGAGCAGTTCTTC
>TRBD1|TRBJ2-5|TRBV3-1/TRBV3-2|NA
CASSRWDSFQGETQYF
TGTGCCAGCAGCCGTTGGGACAGCTTCCAAGGAGAGACCCAGTACTTC
>NA|TRBJ1-4|TRBV20-1|NA
CSARLNEKLFF
TGCAGTGCTAGACTGAATGAAAAACTGTTTTTT
>NA|TRBJ2-7|TRBV12-3/TRBV12-4|NA
CASGGSPYEQYF
TGTGCCAGCGGGGGCTCACCCTACGAGCAGTACTTC
>TRBD2|TRBJ2-7|TRBV6-5|NA
CASRGLAGGLHEQYF
TGTGCCAGCAGAGGACTAGCGGGGGGGCTCCACGAGCAGTACTTC
>TRBD1|TRBJ1-5|TRBV19|few
CASSMGQGAGQPQHF
TGTGCCAGTAGTATGGGACAGGGGGCGGGTCAGCCCCAGCATTTT
>NA|TRBJ1-2|TRBV24-1|NA
CATRGSTNYGYTF
TGTGCCACCCGCGGGTCAACTAACTATGGCTACACCTTC
>NA|TRBJ1-2|TRBV5-4|NA
CASSASPTGTPYGYTF
TGTGCCAGCAGCGCCAGTCCAACCGGGACACCCTATGGCTACACCTTC